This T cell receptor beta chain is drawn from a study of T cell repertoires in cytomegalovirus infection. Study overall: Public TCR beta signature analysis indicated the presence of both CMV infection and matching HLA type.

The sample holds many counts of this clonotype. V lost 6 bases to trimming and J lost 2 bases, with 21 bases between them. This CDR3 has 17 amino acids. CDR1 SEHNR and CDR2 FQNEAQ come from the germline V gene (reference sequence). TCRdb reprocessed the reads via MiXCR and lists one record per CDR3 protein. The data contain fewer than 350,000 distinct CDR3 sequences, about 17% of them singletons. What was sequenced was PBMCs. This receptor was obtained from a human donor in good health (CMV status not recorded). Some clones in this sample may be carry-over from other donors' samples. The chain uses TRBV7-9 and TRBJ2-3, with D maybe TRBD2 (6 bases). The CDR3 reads CASRNRRVSDYTDTQYF. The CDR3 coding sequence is TGTGCCAGCAGAAACAGGAGGGTTAGCGATTACACAGATACGCAGTATTTT. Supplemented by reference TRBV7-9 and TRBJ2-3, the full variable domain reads DTGVSQNPRHKITKRGQNVTFRCDPISEHNRLYWYRQTLGQGPEFLTYFQNEAQLEKSRLLSDRFSAERPKGSFSTLEIQRTEQGDSAMYLCASRNRRVSDYTDTQYFGPGTRLTVL.